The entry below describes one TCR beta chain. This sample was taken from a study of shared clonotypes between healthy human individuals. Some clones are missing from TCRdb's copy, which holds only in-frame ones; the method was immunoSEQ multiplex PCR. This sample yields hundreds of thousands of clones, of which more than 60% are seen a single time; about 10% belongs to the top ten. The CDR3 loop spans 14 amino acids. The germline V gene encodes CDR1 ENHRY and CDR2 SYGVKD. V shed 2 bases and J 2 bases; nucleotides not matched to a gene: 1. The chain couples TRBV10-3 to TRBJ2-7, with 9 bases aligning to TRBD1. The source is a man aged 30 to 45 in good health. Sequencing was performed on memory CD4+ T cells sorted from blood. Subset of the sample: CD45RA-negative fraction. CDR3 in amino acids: CAISEGTGPYEQYF. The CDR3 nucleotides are TGTGCCATCAGTGAGGGGACAGGGCCCTACGAGCAGTACTTC.